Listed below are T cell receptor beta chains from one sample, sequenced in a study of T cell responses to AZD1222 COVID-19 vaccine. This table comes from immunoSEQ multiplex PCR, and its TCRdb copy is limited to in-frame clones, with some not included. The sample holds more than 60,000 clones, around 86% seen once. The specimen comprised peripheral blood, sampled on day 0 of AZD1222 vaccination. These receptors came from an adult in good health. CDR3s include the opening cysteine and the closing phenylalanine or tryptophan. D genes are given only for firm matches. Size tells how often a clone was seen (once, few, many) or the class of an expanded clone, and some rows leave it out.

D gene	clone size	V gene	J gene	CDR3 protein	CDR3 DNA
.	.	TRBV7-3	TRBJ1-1	CASSLFATGDTEAFF	TGTGCCAGCAGCTTATTCGCGACAGGTGACACTGAAGCTTTCTTT
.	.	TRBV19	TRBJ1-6	CASSMVGGANSPLHF	TGTGCCAGTAGTATGGTGGGGGGGGCCAATTCACCCCTCCACTTT
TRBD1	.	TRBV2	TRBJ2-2	CASSEEWTGVAGELFF	TGTGCCAGCAGTGAAGAGTGGACAGGGGTCGCCGGGGAGCTGTTTTTT
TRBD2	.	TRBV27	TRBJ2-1	CASRSGTSGGYNEQFF	TGTGCCAGCAGGTCCGGGACTAGCGGGGGTTACAATGAGCAGTTCTTC
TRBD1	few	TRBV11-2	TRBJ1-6	CASSPMRWDRSSYNSPLHF	TGTGCCAGCAGCCCAATGAGGTGGGACAGGAGCTCCTATAATTCACCCCTCCACTTT
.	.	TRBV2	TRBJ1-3	CASSDRRGLSGNTIYF	TGTGCCAGCAGTGACCGTCGGGGACTCTCTGGAAACACCATATATTTT
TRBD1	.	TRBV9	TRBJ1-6	CASSSPTGNFNSPLHF	TGTGCCAGCAGCTCCCCGACAGGGAATTTCAATTCACCCCTCCACTTT
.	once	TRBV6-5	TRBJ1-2	CASSYLARVSGYTF	TGTGCCAGCAGTTACCTTGCCAGGGTTTCTGGCTACACCTTC
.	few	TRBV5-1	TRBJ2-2	CASSLDPVGGTGELFF	TGCGCCAGCAGCTTGGACCCGGTTGGGGGCACCGGGGAGCTGTTTTTT
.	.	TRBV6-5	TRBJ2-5	CASITDTFETQYF	TGTGCCAGCATCACAGACACATTCGAGACCCAGTACTTC
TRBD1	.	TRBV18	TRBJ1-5	CASSPPNRGRGQPQHF	TGTGCCAGCTCACCACCGAACAGGGGGCGCGGTCAGCCCCAGCATTTT
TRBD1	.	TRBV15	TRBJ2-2	CATSRKQGAGELFF	TGTGCCACCAGCAGAAAACAGGGGGCCGGGGAGCTGTTTTTT
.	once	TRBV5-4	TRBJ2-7	CASSLGRSSSYEQYF	TGTGCCAGCAGCTTGGGACGGAGCAGCTCCTACGAGCAGTACTTC
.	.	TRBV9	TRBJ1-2	CASSVGVMVAYGYTF	TGTGCCAGCAGCGTAGGTGTGATGGTTGCCTATGGCTACACCTTC
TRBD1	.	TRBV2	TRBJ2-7	CASNPDRGLPYEQYF	TGTGCCAGCAATCCTGACAGGGGGCTACCCTACGAGCAGTACTTC
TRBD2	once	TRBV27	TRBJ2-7	CASSLLSGGAGEQYF	TGTGCCAGCAGTTTACTTAGCGGGGGGGCAGGAGAGCAGTACTTC
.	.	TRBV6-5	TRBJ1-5	CASRGVSNQPQHF	TGTGCCAGCAGGGGGGTCAGCAATCAGCCCCAGCATTTT
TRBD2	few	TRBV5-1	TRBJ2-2	CARSLSAGGLTGELFF	TGCGCCCGCAGCTTGTCGGCGGGGGGGCTTACCGGGGAGCTGTTTTTT
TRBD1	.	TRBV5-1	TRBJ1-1	CASSNRGAAEAFF	TGCGCCAGCAGCAACAGGGGCGCGGCTGAAGCTTTCTTT
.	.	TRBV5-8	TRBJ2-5	CASSYRAPETQYF	TGTGCCAGCAGCTACAGGGCCCCGGAGACCCAGTACTTC
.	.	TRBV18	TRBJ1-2	CASSPRTDGGYTF	TGTGCCAGCTCACCCCGGACGGACGGGGGCTACACCTTC
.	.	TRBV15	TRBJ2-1	CATSAGPYNEQFF	TGTGCCACCAGCGCGGGCCCCTACAATGAGCAGTTCTTC
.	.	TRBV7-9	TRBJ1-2	CASSLHLKGDGYTF	TGTGCCAGCAGCTTACACCTTAAAGGCGATGGCTACACCTTC
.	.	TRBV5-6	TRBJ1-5	CASSLGTAHNQPQHF	TGTGCCAGCAGCCTAGGGACTGCTCACAATCAGCCCCAGCATTTT
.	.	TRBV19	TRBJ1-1	CASSFRGKNTEAFF	TGTGCCAGTAGTTTCCGAGGCAAAAACACTGAAGCTTTCTTT
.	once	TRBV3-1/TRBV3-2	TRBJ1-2	CASSPPGDPSGGYTF	TGTGCCAGCAGCCCTCCAGGGGATCCCTCTGGAGGCTACACCTTC
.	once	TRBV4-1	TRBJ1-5	CASSQVPTAFGGQPQHF	TGCGCCAGCAGCCAAGTCCCCACGGCGTTTGGCGGTCAGCCCCAGCATTTT
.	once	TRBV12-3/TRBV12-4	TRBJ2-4	CASRRQVWNIQYF	TGTGCCAGCAGGAGGCAAGTCTGGAACATTCAGTACTTC
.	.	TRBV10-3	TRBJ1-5	CAISPGGTPSNQPQHF	TGTGCCATCAGCCCCGGGGGGACCCCCAGCAATCAGCCCCAGCATTTT
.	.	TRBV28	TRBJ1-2	CASSRTQGFRGYTF	TGTGCCAGCAGTCGTACCCAGGGTTTTCGCGGCTACACCTTC
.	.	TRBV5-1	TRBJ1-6	CASSLAGNSPLHF	TGCGCCAGCAGCTTGGCCGGGAATTCACCCCTCCACTTT
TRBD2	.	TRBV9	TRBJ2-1	CASKSGGEYNEQFF	TGTGCCAGCAAATCCGGGGGGGAGTACAATGAGCAGTTCTTC
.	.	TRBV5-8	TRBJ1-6	CASSFPGINSPLHF	TGTGCCAGCAGCTTCCCAGGGATAAATTCACCCCTCCACTTT
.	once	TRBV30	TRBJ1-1	CAWSALLNTEAFF	TGTGCCTGGAGTGCTTTACTGAACACTGAAGCTTTCTTT
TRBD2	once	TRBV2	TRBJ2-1	CASSPGTSGVWRDEQFF	TGTGCCAGCAGCCCCGGGACTAGCGGGGTGTGGAGGGATGAGCAGTTCTTC
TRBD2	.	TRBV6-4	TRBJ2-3	CASSAQRGSTDTQYF	TGTGCCAGCAGTGCTCAGCGGGGGAGCACAGATACGCAGTATTTT
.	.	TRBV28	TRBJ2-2	CASKMGLPKTGELFF	TGTGCCAGCAAAATGGGACTCCCCAAGACCGGGGAGCTGTTTTTT
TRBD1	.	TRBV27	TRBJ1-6	CASSVAGTGNSPLHF	TGTGCCAGCAGTGTGGCCGGGACAGGAAATTCACCCCTCCACTTT
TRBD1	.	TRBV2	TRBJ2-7	CASIQQGGRDEQYF	TGTGCCAGCATTCAACAGGGGGGTCGGGACGAGCAGTACTTC
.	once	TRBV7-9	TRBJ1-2	CASPRAAYGYTF	TGTGCCAGCCCCCGGGCAGCCTATGGCTACACCTTC